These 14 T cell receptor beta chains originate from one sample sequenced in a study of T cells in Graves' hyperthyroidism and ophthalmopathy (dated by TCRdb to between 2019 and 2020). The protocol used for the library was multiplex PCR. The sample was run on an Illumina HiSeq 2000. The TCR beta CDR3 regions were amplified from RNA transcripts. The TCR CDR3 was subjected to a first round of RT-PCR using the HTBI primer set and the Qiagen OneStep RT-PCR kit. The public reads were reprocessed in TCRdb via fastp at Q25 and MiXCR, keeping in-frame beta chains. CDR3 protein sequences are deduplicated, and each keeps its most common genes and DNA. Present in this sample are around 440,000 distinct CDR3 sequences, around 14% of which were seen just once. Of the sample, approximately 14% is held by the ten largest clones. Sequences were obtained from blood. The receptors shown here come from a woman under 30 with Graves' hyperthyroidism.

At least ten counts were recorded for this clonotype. The CDR3 region is CASSDSPPGWHISTDTQYF. CDR3 DNA: TGTGCCAGCAGTGATTCTCCACCTGGCTGGCATATTAGCACAGATACGCAGTATTTT. The rearrangement joins TRBV6-1 to TRBJ2-3; D gene unclear. V was clipped by 3 bases and J by 0 bases, with 22 bases between them. The germline gives CDR1 MNHNS, CDR2 SASEGT. The CDR3 sequence is 19 residues long.

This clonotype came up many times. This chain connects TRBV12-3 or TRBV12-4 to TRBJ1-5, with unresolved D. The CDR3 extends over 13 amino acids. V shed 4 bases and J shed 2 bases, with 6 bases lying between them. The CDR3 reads CASSWEGNQPQHF. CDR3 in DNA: TGTGCCAGCAGTTGGGAAGGCAATCAGCCCCAGCATTTT.

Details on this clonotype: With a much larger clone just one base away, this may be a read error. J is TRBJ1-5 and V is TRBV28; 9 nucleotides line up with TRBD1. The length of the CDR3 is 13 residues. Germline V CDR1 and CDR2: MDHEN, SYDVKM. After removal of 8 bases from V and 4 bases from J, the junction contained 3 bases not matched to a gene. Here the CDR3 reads CASQDRGNQPQHF. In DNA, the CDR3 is TGTGCCAGCCAGGACAGGGGAAATCAGCCCCAGCATTTT.

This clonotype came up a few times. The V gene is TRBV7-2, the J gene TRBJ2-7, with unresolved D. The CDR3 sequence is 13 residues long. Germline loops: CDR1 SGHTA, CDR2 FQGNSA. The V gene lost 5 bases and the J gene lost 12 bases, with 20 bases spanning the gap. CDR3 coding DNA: TGTGCCAGCAGCCTCGACCCCCGGGCTTCGCGGTACTTC. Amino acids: CASSLDPRASRYF.

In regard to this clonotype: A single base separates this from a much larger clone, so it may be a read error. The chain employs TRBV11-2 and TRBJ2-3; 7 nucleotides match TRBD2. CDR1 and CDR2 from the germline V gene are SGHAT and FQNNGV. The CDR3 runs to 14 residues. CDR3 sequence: CAGRGLAAPDTQYF. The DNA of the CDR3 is TGTGCCGGCAGAGGGCTAGCGGCTCCAGATACGCAGTATTTT.

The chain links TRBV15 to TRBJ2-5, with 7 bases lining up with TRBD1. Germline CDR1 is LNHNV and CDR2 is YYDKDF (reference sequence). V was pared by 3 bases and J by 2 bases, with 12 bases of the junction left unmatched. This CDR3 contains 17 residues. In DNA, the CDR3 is TGTGCCACCAGCAGGGACAGGACGGATTGGGGGCAAGAGACCCAGTACTTC. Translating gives CATSRDRTDWGQETQYF.

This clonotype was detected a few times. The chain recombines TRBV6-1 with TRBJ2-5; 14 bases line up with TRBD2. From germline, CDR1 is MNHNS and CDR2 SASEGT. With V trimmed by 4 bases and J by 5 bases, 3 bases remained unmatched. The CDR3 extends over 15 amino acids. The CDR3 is CASSGLAGGGETQYF. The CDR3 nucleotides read TGTGCCAGCAGTGGACTAGCGGGAGGGGGGGAGACCCAGTACTTC.

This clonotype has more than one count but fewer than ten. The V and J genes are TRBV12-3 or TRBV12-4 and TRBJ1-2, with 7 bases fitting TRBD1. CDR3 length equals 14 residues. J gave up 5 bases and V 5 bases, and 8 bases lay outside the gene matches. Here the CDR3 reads CASSADRMRYGYTF. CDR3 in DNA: TGTGCCAGCAGTGCGGACAGGATGCGGTATGGCTACACCTTC.

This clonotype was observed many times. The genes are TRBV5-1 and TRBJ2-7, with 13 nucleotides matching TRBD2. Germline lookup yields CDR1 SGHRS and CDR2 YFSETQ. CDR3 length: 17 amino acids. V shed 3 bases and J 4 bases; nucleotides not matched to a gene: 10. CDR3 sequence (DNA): TGCGCCAGCAGCTGGGGACTAGCGGGAAGGTTTCGGTACGAGCAGTACTTC. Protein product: CASSWGLAGRFRYEQYF.

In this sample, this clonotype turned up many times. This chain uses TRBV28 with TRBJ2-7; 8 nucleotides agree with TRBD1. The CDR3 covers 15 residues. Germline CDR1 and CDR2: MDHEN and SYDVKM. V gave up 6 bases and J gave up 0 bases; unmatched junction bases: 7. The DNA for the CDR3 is TGTGCCAGCAGGCTCGGACAGGGAGTCTCCTACGAGCAGTACTTC. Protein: CASRLGQGVSYEQYF.

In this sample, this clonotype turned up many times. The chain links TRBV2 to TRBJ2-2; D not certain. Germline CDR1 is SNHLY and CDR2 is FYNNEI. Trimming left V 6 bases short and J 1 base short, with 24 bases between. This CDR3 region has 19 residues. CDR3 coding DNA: TGTGCCAGCAGCGCCTCTCTACCTCTCGGACGGAAGAACACCGGGGAGCTGTTTTTT. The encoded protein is CASSASLPLGRKNTGELFF.

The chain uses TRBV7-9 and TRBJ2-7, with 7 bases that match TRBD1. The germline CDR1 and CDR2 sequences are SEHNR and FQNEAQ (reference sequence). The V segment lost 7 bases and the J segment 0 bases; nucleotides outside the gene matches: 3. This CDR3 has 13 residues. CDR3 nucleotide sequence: TGTGCCAGCACGACAGGGCACTCCTACGAGCAGTACTTC. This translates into CASTTGHSYEQYF.

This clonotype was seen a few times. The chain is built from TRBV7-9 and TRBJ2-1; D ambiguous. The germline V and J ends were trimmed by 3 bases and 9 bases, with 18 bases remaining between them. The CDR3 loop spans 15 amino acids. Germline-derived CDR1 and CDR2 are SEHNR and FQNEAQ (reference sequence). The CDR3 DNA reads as TGTGCCAGCAGCTTGGGCCCTCCGCTTGATAGTGAGCAGTTCTTC. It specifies CASSLGPPLDSEQFF.

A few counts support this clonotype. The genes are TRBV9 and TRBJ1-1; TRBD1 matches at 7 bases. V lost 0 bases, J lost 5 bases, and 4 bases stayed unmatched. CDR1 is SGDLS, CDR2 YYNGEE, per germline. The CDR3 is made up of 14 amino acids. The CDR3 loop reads CASSVGGQTTEAFF. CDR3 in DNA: TGTGCCAGCAGCGTAGGGGGACAGACGACTGAAGCTTTCTTT.